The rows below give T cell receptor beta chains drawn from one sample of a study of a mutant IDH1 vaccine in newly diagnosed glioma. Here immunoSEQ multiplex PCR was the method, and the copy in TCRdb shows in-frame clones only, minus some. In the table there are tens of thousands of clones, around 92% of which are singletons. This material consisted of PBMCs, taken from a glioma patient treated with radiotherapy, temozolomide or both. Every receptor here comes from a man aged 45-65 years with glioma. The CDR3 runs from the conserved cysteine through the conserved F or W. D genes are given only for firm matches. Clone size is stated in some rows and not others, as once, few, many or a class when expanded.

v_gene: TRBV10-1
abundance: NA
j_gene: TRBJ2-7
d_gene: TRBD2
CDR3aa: CASSGGTSSYYEQYF
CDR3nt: TGCGCCAGCAGTGGAGGGACTAGCTCTTACTACGAGCAGTACTTC

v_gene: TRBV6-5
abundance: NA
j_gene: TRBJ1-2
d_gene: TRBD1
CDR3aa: CASRTMTGHYGYTF
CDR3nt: TGTGCCAGCAGAACTATGACAGGGCACTATGGCTACACCTTC

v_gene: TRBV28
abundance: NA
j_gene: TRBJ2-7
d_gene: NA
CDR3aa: CASRTAGYEQYF
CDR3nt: TGTGCCAGCAGAACCGCCGGGTACGAGCAGTACTTC

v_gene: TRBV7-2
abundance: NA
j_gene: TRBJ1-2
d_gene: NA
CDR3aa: CASSLARSSSITF
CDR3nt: TGTGCCAGCAGCTTAGCCCGATCGTCAAGTATCACCTTC

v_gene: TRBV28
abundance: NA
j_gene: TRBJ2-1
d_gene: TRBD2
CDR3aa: CASRLAGGPNNEQFF
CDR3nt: TGTGCCAGCAGACTAGCGGGGGGGCCCAACAATGAGCAGTTCTTC

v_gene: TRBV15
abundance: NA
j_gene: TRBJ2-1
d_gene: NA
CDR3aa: CATSRDGRLGNEQFF
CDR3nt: TGTGCCACCAGCAGAGATGGCAGGCTAGGCAATGAGCAGTTCTTC

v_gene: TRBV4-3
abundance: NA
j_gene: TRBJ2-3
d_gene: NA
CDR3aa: CASSPLSGDTQYF
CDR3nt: TGCGCCAGCAGCCCCCTTAGTGGAGATACGCAGTATTTT

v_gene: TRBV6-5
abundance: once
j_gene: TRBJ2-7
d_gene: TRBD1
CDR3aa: CASSYRDRGYEQYF
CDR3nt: TGTGCCAGCAGTTACCGGGACAGGGGTTACGAGCAGTACTTC

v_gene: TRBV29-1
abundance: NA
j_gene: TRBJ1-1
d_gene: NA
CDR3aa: CSVEEGGVGAEAFF
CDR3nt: TGCAGCGTTGAAGAGGGCGGGGTGGGGGCTGAAGCTTTCTTT

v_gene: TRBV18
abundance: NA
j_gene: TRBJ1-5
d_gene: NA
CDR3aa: CASSPVDSNQPQHF
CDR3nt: TGTGCCAGCTCACCCGTTGATAGCAATCAGCCCCAGCATTTT

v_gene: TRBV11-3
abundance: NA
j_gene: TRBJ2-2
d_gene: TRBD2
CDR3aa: CASSSHYTSGRAGELFF
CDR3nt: TGTGCCAGCAGCTCCCACTATACTAGCGGGAGGGCCGGGGAGCTGTTTTTT

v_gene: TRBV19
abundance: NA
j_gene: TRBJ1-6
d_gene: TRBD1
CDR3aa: CASSIKTGNSPLHF
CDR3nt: TGTGCCAGTAGTATTAAGACAGGGAATTCACCCCTCCACTTT

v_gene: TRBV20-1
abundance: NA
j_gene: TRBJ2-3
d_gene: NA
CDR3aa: CSAPLAGTQYF
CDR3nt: TGCAGTGCACCACTAGCTGGTACGCAGTATTTT

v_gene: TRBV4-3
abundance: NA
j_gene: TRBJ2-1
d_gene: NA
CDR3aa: CASSQDLSRVSEQFF
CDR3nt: TGCGCCAGCAGCCAAGATCTAAGCAGGGTGAGTGAGCAGTTCTTC

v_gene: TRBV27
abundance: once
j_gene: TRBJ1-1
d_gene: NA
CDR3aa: CASSFSLVGNTEAFF
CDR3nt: TGTGCCAGCAGTTTTTCCCTTGTCGGGAACACTGAAGCTTTCTTT

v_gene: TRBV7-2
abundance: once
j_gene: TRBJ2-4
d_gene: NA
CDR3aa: CASSLGLRGDIQYF
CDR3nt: TGTGCCAGCAGCTTAGGACTTCGAGGGGACATTCAGTACTTC

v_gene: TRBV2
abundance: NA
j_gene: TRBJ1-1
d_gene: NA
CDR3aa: CASRKPDMNTEAFF
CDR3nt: TGTGCCAGCAGGAAACCGGACATGAACACTGAAGCTTTCTTT

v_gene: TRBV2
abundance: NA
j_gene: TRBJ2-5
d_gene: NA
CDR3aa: CASRGLETQYF
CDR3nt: TGTGCCAGCAGGGGACTAGAGACCCAGTACTTC

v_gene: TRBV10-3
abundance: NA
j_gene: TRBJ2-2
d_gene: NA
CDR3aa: CAISDQGSNTGELFF
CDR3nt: TGTGCCATCAGTGACCAGGGTTCGAACACCGGGGAGCTGTTTTTT

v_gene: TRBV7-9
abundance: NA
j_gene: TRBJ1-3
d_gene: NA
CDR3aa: CASSLYKVTIYF
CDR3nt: TGTGCCAGCAGCTTATACAAGGTCACCATATATTTT

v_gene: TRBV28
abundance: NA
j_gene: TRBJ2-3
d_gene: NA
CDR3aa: CASSFSGRTAGSTDTQYF
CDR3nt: TGTGCCAGCAGTTTTTCGGGCCGGACAGCCGGCAGCACAGATACGCAGTATTTT

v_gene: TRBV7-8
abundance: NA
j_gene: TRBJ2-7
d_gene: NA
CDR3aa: CASSLAALRLGTYEQYF
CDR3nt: TGTGCCAGCAGCTTAGCGGCCCTCCGTCTTGGGACCTACGAGCAGTACTTC

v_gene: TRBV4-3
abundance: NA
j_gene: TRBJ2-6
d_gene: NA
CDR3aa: CASSQDPKLTGANVLTF
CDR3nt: TGCGCCAGCAGCCAAGATCCTAAACTCACTGGGGCCAACGTCCTGACTTTC

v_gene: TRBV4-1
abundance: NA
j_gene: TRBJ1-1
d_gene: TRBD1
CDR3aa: CASSQGGQMNTEAFF
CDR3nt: TGCGCCAGCAGCCAAGGGGGACAGATGAACACTGAAGCTTTCTTT

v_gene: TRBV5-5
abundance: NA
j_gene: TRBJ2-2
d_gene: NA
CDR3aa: CASSLAGADTGELFF
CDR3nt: TGTGCCAGCAGCTTGGCGGGGGCGGACACCGGGGAGCTGTTTTTT

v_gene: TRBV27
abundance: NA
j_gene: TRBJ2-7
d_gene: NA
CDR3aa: CASVGGVTGFDEQYF
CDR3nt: TGTGCCAGTGTGGGGGGTGTGACAGGGTTTGACGAGCAGTACTTC

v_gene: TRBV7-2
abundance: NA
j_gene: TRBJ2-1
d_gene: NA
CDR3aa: CASQSAGLNHNEQFF
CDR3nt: TGTGCCAGTCAGTCGGCGGGCCTAAACCACAATGAGCAGTTCTTC

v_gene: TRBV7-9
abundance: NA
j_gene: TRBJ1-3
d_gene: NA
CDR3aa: CASSLEAYTIYF
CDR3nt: TGTGCCAGCAGCTTAGAGGCCTACACCATATATTTT

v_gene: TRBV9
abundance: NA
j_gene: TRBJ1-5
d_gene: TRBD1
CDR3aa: CASSGVLAITGEGNQPQHF
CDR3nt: TGTGCCAGCAGCGGGGTCCTAGCAATTACAGGGGAAGGGAATCAGCCCCAGCATTTT

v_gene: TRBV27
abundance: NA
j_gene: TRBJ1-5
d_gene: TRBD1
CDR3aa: CASSLGQGGSRNQPQHF
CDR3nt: TGTGCCAGCAGTTTGGGACAGGGGGGTTCACGCAATCAGCCCCAGCATTTT

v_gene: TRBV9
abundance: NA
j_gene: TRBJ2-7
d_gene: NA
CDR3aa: CASSVGAGGPYEQYF
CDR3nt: TGTGCCAGCAGCGTAGGGGCAGGGGGGCCCTACGAGCAGTACTTC

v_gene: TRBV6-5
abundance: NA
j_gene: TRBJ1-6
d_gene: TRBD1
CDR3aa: CASSRQGSPLHF
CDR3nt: TGTGCCAGCAGTCGACAGGGGTCACCCCTCCACTTT

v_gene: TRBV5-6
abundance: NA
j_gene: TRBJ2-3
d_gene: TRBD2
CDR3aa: CASSSWILAGQRSDTQYF
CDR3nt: TGTGCCAGCAGCTCGTGGATACTAGCGGGTCAGCGGTCAGATACGCAGTATTTT

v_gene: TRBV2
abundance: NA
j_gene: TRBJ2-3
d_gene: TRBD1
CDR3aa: CARKGQGRVDTQYF
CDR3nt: TGTGCCAGGAAAGGACAGGGGAGGGTGGATACGCAGTATTTT

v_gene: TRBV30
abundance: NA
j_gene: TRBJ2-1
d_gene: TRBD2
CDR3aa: CAWKASGRNEQFF
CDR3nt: TGTGCCTGGAAAGCTAGCGGGCGGAATGAGCAGTTCTTC

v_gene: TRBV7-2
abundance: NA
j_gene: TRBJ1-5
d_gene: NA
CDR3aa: CASSSAGTHSNQPQHF
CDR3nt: TGTGCCAGCAGCTCAGCCGGGACACATAGCAATCAGCCCCAGCATTTT